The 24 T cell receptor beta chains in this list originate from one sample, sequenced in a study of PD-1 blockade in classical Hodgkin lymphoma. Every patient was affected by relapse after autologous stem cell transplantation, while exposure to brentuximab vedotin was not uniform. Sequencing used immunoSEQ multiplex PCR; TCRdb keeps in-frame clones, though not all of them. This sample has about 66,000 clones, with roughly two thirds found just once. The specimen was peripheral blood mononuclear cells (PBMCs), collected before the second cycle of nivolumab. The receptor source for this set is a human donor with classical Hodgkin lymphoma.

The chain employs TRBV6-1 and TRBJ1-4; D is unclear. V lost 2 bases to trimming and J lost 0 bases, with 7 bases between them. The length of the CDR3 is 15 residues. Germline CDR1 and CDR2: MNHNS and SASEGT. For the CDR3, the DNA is TGTGCCAGCAGTGAATATAGGACAACTAATGAAAAACTGTTTTTT. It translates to CASSEYRTTNEKLFF.

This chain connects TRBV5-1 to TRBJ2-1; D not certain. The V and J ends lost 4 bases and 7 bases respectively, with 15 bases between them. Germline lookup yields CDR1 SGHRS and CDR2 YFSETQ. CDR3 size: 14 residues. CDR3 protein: CASSPTALGNEQFF. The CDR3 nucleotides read TGCGCCAGCAGCCCCACGGCCCTTGGGAATGAGCAGTTCTTC.

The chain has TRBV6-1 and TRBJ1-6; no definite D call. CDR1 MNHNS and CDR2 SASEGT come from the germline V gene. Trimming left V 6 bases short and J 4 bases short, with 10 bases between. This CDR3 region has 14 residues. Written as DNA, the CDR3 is TGTGCCAGCAGCTCCGGACCGTATAATTCACCCCTCCACTTT. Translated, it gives CASSSGPYNSPLHF.

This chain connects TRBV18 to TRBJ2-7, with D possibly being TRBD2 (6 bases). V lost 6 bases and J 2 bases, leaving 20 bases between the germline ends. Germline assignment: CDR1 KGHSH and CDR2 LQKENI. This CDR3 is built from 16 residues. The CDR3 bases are TGTGCCAGCTCGGAGGGCGAAGCGGCCAGTACCTACGAGCAGTACTTC. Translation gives CASSEGEAASTYEQYF.

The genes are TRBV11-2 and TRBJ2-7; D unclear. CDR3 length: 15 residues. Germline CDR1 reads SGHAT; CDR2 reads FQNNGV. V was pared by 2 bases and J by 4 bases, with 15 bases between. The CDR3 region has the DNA TGTGCCAGCAGCTTAAGTCGGGCAAGTTTATACGAGCAGTACTTC. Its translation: CASSLSRASLYEQYF.

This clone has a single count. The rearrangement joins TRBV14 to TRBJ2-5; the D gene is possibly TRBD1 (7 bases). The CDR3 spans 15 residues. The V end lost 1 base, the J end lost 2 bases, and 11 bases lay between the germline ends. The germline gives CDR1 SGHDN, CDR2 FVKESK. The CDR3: CASSQAQGGQETQYF. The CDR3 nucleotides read TGTGCCAGCAGCCAAGCGCAGGGGGGACAAGAGACCCAGTACTTC.

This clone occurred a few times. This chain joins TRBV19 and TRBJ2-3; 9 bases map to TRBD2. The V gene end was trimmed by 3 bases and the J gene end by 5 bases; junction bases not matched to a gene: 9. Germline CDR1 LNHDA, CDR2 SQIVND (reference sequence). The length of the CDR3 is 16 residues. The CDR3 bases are TGTGCCAGTAGTATTCTGGCGGGAGGGCCGAAAGATACGCAGTATTTT. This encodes CASSILAGGPKDTQYF.

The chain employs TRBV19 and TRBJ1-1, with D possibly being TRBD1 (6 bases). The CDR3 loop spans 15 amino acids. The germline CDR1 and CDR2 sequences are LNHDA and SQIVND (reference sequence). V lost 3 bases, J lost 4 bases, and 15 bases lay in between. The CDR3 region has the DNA TGTGCCAGTAGTATCTGGGGGCTAGGGAGCACTGAAGCTTTCTTT. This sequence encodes CASSIWGLGSTEAFF.

The CDR3 DNA is TGTGCCAGCAGTTTCCCCACAGGGCGTAACTATGGCTACACCTTC. Amino acids: CASSFPTGRNYGYTF. The rearrangement joins TRBV28 to TRBJ1-2; D might be TRBD1 (6 bases). V lost 3 bases, J lost 1 base, and 12 bases lay in between. The CDR3 runs to 15 residues. Looked up from germline, CDR1 is MDHEN and CDR2 is SYDVKM.

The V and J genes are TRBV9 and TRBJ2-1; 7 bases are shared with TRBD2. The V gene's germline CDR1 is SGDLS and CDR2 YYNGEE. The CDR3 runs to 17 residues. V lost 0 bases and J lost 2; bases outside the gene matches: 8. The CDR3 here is CASSVAKGGSTYNEQFF. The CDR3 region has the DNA TGTGCCAGCAGCGTAGCTAAGGGCGGGAGCACCTACAATGAGCAGTTCTTC.

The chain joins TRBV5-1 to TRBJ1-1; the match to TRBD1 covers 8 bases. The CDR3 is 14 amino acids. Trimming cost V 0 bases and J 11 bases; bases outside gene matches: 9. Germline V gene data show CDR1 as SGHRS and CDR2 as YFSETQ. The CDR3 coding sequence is TGCGCCAGCAGCTTGGAACAGGGGGTAACGGCGGCTTTCTTT. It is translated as CASSLEQGVTAAFF.

The CDR3 bases are TGTGCCAGCAGCGTTGGGATGAACACTGAAGCTTTCTTT. Encoded protein: CASSVGMNTEAFF. V and J are TRBV9 and TRBJ1-1; D is unresolved. The CDR3 sequence is 13 residues long. Germline V gene sequence: CDR1 SGDLS, CDR2 YYNGEE. V was trimmed by 2 bases and J by 0 bases, leaving 5 bases between them.

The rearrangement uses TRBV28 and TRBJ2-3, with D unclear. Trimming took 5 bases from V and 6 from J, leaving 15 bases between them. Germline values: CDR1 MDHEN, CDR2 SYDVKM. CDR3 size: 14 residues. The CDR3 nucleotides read TGTGCCAGCAGTCCCCCAGCTTTCCGGGATACGCAGTATTTT. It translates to CASSPPAFRDTQYF.

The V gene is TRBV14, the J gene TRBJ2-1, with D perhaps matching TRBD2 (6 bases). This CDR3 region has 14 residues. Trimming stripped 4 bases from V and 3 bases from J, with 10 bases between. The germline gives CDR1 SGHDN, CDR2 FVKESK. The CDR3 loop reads CASSRASVYNEQFF. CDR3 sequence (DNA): TGTGCCAGCAGCCGGGCTAGCGTCTACAATGAGCAGTTCTTC. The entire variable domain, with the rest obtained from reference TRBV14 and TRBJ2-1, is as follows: EAGVTQFPSHSVIEKGQTVTLRCDPISGHDNLYWYRRVMGKEIKFLLHFVKESKQDESGMPNNRFLAERTGGTYSTLKVQPAELEDSGVYFCASSRASVYNEQFFGPGTRLTVL.

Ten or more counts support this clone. CDR3 DNA: TGCGCCAGCAGCTACAACACAGGGAACTATGGCTACACCTTC. Its translation: CASSYNTGNYGYTF. This chain joins TRBV5-1 and TRBJ1-2; D may be TRBD1 (6 bases). Deletions cut 3 bases from V and 2 bases from J, with 11 bases between. The V gene's germline CDR1 is SGHRS and CDR2 YFSETQ. The CDR3 sequence is 14 residues long.

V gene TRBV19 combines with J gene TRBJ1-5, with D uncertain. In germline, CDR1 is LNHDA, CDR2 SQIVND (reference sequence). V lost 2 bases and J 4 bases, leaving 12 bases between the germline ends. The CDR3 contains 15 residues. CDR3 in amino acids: CASSISDGPNQPQHF. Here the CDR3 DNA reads TGTGCCAGTAGTATATCGGACGGACCGAATCAGCCCCAGCATTTT.

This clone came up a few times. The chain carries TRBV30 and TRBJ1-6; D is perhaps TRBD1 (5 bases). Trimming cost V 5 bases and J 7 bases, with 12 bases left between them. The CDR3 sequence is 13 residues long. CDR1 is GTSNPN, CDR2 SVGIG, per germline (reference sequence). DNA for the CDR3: TGTGCCTGGGGGGACCGCGAAAATTCACCCCTCCACTTT. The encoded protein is CAWGDRENSPLHF.

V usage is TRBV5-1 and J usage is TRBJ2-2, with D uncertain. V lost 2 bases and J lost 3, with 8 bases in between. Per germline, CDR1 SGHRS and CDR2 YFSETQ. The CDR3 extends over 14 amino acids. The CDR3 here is CASSFDGYTGELFF. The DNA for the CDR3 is TGCGCCAGCAGCTTCGACGGCTACACCGGGGAGCTGTTTTTT. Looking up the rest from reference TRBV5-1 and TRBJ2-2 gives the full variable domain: KAGVTQTPRYLIKTRGQQVTLSCSPISGHRSVSWYQQTPGQGLQFLFEYFSETQRNKGNFPGRFSGRQFSNSRSEMNVSTLELGDSALYLCASSFDGYTGELFFGEGSRLTVL.

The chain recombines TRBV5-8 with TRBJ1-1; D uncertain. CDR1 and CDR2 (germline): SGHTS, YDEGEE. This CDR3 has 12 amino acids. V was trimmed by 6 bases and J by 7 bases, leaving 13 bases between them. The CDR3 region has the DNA TGTGCCAGCACCCGGAAGGGATTTGAAGCTTTCTTT. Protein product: CASTRKGFEAFF.

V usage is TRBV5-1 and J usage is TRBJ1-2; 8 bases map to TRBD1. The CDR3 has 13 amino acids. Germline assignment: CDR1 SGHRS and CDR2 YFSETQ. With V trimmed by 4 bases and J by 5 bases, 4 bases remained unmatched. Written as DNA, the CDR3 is TGCGCCAGCAGCACAGGGGGGAAGTATGGCTACACCTTC. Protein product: CASSTGGKYGYTF.

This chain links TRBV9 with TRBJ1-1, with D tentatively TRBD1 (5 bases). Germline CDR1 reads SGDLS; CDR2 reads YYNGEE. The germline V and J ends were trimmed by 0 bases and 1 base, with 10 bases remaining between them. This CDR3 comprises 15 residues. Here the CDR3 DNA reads TGTGCCAGCAGCGTAGGCAAGGGGTCGAACACTGAAGCTTTCTTT. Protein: CASSVGKGSNTEAFF.

CDR3 amino acids: CASGLETGGRFF. The CDR3 coding sequence is TGTGCTAGTGGTTTGGAAACAGGGGGCAGATTCTTC. The chain is built from TRBV12-5 and TRBJ2-1; 9 bases are a match to TRBD1. CDR3 length: 12 amino acids. Germline trimming cut 1 base from V and 16 bases from J; bases unmatched to any gene: 5. Germline-derived CDR1 and CDR2 are LGHNT and FRNRAP.

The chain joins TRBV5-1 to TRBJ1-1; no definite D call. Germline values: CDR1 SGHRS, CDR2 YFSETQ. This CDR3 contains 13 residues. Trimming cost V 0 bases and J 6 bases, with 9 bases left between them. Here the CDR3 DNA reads TGCGCCAGCAGCTTGGAGTGGAGCTCTGAAGCTTTCTTT. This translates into CASSLEWSSEAFF.

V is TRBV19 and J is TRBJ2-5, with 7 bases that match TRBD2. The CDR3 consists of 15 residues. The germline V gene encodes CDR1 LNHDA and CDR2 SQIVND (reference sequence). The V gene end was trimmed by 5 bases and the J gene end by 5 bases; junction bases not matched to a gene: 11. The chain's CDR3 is CASSPFQTSRETQYF. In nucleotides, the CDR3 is TGTGCCAGTAGTCCCTTTCAGACTAGCCGGGAGACCCAGTACTTC.